Presented here are 5 T cell receptor beta chains from one specimen sequenced in a study of vaccination and CD4 T cells after COVID-19. MiXCR, applied by TCRdb to the PCR reads, yields one record per CDR3 protein. The table records just over 20,000 distinct CDR3 sequences, around 58% of them present only once. Sequencing used CD4+ T cells from blood, obtained before SARS-CoV-2 vaccination. These TCRs come from a human donor who had recovered from COVID-19.

This clonotype was counted a single time. The chain joins TRBV7-8 to TRBJ1-1; no firm D call. The CDR3 totals 13 residues. Germline lookup yields CDR1 SGHVS and CDR2 FQNEAQ. With 3 bases removed from V and 0 bases from J, the gap between germline ends came to 5 bases. The CDR3 coding sequence is TGTGCCAGCAGCTTCCAAGTGAACACTGAAGCTTTCTTT. This codes for CASSFQVNTEAFF. Full variable domain (outside the CDR3, taken from reference TRBV7-8 and TRBJ1-1): GAGVSQSPRYKVAKRGQDVALRCDPISGHVSLFWYQQALGQGPEFLTYFQNEAQLDKSGLPSDRFFAERPEGSVSTLKIQRTQQEDSAVYLCASSFQVNTEAFFGQGTRLTVV.

This clonotype was counted between two and nine times. Because the CDR3's place on the DNA is in doubt, the DNA is left out and the CDR3 is given as listed by TCRdb. The CDR3 is CASSILETQYF. The chain joins TRBV6-1 to TRBJ2-5. The CDR3 length equals 11 residues, ends included. The V gene's germline CDR1 is MNHNS and CDR2 SASEGT.

A word on this clonotype: Relative to the germline gene, one junction end is altered; a read error may explain this. J is TRBJ2-3 and V is TRBV20-1, with a weak D call TRBD2 (6 bases). The CDR3 sequence is 13 residues long. Germline V gene lookup returns CDR1 DFQATT and CDR2 SNEGSKA (reference sequence). The CDR3 loop is CSAHRREIDTRYF. In DNA, the CDR3 is TGCAGTGCCCATCGGAGGGAAATAGATACGCGGTATTTT.

The chain joins TRBV7-9 to TRBJ1-2; D is uncertain. The CDR3 runs 14 residues. Germline V gene lookup returns CDR1 SEHNR and CDR2 FQNEAQ (reference sequence). The ends were cut back, 2 bases at V and 6 bases at J, with 13 bases in the middle. For the CDR3, the DNA is TGTGCCAGCAGCTTACTATCGCGTTCGGATGGCTACACCTTC. Translation: CASSLLSRSDGYTF.

CDR3 coding DNA: TGTGCCAGCAGTTTATGGGGGAACAGGGTCGGGAATAATTCACCCCTCCACTTT. As protein: CASSLWGNRVGNNSPLHF. The chain combines TRBV27 with TRBJ1-6; D is perhaps TRBD1 (6 bases). The CDR3 has 18 amino acids. Trimming took off 1 base at V and 5 bases at J, with 18 bases between the two ends. Per the germline V gene, CDR1 is MNHEY and CDR2 is SMNVEV (reference sequence).